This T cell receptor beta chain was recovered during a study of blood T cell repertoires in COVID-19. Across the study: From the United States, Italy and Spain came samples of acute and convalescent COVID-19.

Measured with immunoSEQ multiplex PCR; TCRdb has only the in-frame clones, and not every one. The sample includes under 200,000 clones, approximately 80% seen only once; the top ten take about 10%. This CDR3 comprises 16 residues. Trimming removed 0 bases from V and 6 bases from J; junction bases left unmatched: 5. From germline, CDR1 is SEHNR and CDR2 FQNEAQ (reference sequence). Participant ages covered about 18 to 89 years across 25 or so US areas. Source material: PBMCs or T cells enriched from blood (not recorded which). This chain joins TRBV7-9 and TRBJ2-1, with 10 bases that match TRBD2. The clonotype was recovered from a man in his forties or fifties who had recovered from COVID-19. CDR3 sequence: CASSLAMSSGGNEQFF. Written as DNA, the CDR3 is TGTGCCAGCAGCTTAGCGATGTCTAGCGGGGGCAATGAGCAGTTCTTC.